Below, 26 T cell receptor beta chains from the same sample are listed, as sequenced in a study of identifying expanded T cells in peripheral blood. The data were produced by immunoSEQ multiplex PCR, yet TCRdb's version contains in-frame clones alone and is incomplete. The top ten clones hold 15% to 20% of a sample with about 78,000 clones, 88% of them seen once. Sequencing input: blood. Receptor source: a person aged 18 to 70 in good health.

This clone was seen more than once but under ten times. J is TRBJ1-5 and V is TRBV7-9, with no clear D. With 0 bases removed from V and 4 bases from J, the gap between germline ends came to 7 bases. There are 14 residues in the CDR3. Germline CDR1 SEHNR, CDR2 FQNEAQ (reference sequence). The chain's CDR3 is CASSLAAPNQPQHF. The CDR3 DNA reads TGTGCCAGCAGCTTAGCTGCTCCGAATCAGCCCCAGCATTTT.

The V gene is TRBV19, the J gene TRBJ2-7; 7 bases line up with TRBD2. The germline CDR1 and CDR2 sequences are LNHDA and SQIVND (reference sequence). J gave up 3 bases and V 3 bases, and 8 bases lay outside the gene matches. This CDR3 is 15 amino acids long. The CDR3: CASSIGRGPSYEQYF. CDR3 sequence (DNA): TGTGCCAGTAGTATTGGGAGGGGACCGAGCTACGAGCAGTACTTC.

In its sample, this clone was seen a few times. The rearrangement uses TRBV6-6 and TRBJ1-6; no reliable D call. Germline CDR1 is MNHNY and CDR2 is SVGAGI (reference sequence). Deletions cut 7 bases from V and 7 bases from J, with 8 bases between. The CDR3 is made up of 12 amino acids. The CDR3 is CASIGGNSPLHF. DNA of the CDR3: TGTGCCAGCATTGGAGGGAATTCACCCCTCCACTTT.

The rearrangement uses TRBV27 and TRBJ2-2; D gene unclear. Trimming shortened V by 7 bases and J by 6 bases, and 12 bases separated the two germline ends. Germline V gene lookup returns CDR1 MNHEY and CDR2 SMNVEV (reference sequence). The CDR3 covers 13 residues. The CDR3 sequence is CASTRHLAGELFF. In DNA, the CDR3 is TGTGCCAGCACCCGCCACTTGGCCGGGGAGCTGTTTTTT.

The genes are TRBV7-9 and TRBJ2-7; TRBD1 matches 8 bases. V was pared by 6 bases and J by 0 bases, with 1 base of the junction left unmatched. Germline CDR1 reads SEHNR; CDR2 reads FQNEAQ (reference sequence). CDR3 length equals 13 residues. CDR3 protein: CASSTGGSYEQYF. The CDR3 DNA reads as TGTGCCAGCAGTACAGGGGGCTCCTACGAGCAGTACTTC.

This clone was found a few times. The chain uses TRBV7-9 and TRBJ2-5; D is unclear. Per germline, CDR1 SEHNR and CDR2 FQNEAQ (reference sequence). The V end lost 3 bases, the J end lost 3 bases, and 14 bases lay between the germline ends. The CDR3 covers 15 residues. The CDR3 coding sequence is TGTGCCAGCAGCTTTCCGGAATCGGCTAAAGAGACCCAGTACTTC. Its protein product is CASSFPESAKETQYF.

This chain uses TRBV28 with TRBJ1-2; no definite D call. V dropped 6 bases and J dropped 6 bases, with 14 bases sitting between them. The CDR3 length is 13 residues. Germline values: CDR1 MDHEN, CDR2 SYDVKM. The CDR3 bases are TGTGCCAGCAGCCTCGGTCAGGTTGATGGCTACACCTTC. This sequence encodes CASSLGQVDGYTF.

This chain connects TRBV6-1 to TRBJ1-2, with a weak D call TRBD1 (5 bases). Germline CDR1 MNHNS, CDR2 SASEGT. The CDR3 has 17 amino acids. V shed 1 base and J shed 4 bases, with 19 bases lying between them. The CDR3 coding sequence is TGTGCCAGCAGTGAAGTGGGGGGAACAGCCAGTTTCTATGGCTACACCTTC. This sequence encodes CASSEVGGTASFYGYTF.

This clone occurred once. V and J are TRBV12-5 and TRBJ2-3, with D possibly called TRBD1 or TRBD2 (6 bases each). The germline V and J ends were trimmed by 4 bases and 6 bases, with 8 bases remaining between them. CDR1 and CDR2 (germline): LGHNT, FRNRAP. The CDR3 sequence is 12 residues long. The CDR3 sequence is CASGWRGDTQYF. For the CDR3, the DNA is TGTGCTAGTGGTTGGAGGGGGGATACGCAGTATTTT.

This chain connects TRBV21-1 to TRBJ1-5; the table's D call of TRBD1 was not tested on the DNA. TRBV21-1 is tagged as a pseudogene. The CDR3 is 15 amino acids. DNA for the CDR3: TGTGCCAGCAGCAGGTTACGGGACAGGGGACAGCCCCAGCATTTT. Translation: CASSRLRDRGQPQHF.

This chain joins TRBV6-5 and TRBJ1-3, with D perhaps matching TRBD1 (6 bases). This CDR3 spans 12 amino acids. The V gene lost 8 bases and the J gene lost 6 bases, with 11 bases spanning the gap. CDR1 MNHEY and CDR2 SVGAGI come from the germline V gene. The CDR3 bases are TGTGCCAGCGTTTCAGGGGCAAACACCATATATTTT. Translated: CASVSGANTIYF.

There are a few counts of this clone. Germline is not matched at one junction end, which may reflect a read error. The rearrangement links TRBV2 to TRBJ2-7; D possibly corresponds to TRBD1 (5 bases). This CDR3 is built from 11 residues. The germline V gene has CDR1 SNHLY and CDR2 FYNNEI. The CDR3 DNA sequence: TGTGCCAGCAGTGAAACAGGATTCAATAGATTC. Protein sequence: CASSETGFNRF.

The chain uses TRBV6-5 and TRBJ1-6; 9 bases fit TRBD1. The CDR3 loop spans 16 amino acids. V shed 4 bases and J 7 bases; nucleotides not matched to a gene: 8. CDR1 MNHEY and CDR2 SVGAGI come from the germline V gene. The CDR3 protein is CASSSTWTGENSPLHF. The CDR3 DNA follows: TGTGCCAGCAGTTCGACCTGGACAGGGGAAAATTCACCCCTCCACTTT.

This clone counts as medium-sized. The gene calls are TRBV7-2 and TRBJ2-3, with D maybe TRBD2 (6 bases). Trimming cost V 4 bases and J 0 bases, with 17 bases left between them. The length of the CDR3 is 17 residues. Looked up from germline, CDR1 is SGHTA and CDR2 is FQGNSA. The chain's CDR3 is CASSSYGGLTSTDTQYF. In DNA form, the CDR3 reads TGTGCCAGCAGCTCATACGGAGGACTAACTAGCACAGATACGCAGTATTTT.

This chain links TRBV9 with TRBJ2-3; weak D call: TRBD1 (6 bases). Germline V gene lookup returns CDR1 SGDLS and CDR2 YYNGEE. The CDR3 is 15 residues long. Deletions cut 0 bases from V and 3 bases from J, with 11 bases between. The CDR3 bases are TGTGCCAGCAGCGTAGAGGGGGTAGCGACAGATACGCAGTATTTT. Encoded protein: CASSVEGVATDTQYF.

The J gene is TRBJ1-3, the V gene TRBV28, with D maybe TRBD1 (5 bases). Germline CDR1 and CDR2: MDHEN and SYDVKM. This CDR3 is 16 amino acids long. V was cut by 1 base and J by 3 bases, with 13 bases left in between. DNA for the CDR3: TGTGCCAGCAGTTTATTCGGCGGGGGGAGTGGAAACACCATATATTTT. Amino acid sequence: CASSLFGGGSGNTIYF.

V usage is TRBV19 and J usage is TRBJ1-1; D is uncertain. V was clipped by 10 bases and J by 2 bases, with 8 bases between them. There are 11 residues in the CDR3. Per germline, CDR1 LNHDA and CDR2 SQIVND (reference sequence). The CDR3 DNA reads TGTGCCACCAATAAAAACACTGAAGCTTTCTTT. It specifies CATNKNTEAFF.

The CDR3 nucleotides read TGTGCCAGCAGCGTAGGGACGTACACTGAAGCTTTCTTT. This sequence encodes CASSVGTYTEAFF. The V and J genes are TRBV9 and TRBJ1-1; D remains ambiguous. Trimming took off 0 bases at V and 3 bases at J, with 6 bases between the two ends. The germline V gene has CDR1 SGDLS and CDR2 YYNGEE. The CDR3 is 13 residues long.

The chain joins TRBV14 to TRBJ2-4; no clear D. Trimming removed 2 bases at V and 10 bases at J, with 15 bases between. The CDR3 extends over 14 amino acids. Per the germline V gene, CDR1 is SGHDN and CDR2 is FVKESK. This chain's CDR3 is CASSQSSSSQIQYF. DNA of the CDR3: TGTGCCAGCAGCCAAAGTTCGAGCTCTCAGATTCAGTACTTC.

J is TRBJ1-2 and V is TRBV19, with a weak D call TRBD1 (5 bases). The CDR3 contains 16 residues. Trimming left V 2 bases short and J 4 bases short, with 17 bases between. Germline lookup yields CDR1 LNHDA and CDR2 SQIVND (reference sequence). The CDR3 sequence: CASSISPGRQAYGYTF. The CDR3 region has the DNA TGTGCCAGTAGTATATCCCCAGGGCGGCAGGCCTATGGCTACACCTTC.

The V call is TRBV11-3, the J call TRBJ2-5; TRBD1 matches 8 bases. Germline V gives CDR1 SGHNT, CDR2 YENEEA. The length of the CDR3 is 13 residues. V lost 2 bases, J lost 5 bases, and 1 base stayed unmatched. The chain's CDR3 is CASSLWTGETQYF. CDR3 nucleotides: TGTGCCAGCAGCTTATGGACAGGGGAGACCCAGTACTTC.

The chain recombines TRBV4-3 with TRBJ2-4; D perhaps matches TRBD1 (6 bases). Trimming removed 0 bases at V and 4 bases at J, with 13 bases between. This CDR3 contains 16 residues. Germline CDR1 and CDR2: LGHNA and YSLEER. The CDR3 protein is CASSQDSGAGKNIQYF. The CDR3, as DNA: TGCGCCAGCAGCCAAGATTCAGGGGCAGGAAAAAACATTCAGTACTTC.

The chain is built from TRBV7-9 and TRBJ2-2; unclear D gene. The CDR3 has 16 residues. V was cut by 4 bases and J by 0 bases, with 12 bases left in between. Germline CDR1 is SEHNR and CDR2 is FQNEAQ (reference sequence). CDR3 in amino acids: CASSSSITTNTGELFF. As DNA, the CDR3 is TGTGCCAGCAGCTCCAGTATAACTACGAACACCGGGGAGCTGTTTTTT.

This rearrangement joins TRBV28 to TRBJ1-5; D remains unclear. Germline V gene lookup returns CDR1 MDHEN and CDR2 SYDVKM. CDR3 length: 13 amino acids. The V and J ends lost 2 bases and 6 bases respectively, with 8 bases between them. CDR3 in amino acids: CASSLVSSQPQHF. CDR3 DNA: TGTGCCAGCAGTTTAGTATCCAGTCAGCCCCAGCATTTT. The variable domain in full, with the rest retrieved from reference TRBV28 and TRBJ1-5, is DVKVTQSSRYLVKRTGEKVFLECVQDMDHENMFWYRQDPGLGLRLIYFSYDVKMKEKGDIPEGYSVSREKKERFSLILESASTNQTSMYLCASSLVSSQPQHFGDGTRLSIL.

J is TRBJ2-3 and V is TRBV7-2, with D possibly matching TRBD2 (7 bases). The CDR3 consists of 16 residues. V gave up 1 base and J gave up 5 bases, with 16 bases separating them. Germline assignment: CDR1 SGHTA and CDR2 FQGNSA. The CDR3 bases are TGTGCCAGCAGCTTAGTACGGGGGGCCACCAGAGATACGCAGTATTTT. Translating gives CASSLVRGATRDTQYF.

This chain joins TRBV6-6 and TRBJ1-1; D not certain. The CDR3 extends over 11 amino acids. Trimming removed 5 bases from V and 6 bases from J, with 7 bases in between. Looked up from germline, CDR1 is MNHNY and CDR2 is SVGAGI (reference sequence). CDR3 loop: CASSVYAEAFF. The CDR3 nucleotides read TGTGCCAGCAGTGTATACGCTGAAGCTTTCTTT.